This T cell receptor (beta chain) stems from a study of spatial heterogeneity in lung cancer. Time point in this sample: sample taken at primary tumor resection. TCRdb used MiXCR to reprocess the 5' RACE reads, holding one entry per CDR3 protein. In the table there are 20,000 or so distinct CDR3 sequences, 5.5% to 8% of which are singletons. Germline V lookup: CDR1 ENHRY, CDR2 SYGVKD. This CDR3 has 17 amino acids. J was trimmed by 5 bases and V by 0 bases; bases with no gene match: 7. This clonotype was seen a few times. No antigen is known for it. The study's findings and limits: For expanded intratumoral alpha and beta TCRs, counts tracked tumor mutation counts.

Specimen: lung tumor tissue, collected at surgery. V is TRBV10-3 and J is TRBJ2-2, with TRBD1 identical over 9 bases. The source is a female donor with early-stage non-small cell lung cancer. This CDR3 reads CAISESNSGTGTGELFF. The CDR3 DNA reads as TGTGCCATCAGTGAGTCCAACTCCGGGACAGGGACCGGGGAGCTGTTTTTT.